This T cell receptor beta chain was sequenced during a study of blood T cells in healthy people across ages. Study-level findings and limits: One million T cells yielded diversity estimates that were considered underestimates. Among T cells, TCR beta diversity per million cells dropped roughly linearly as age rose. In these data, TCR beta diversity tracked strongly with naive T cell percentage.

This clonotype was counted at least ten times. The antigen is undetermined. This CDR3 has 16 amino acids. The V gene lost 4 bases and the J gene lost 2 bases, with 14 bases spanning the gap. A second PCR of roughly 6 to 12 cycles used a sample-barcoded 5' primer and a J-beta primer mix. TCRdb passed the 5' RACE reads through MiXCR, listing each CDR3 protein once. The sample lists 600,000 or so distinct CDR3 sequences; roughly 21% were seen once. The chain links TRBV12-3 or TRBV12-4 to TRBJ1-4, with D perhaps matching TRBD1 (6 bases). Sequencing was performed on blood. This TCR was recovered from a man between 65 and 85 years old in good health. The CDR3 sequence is CASSSQGRGTNEKLFF. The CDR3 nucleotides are TGTGCCAGCAGTTCACAGGGAAGGGGTACTAATGAAAAACTGTTTTTT.